This TCR beta chain emerged from a study of a mutant IDH1 vaccine in newly diagnosed glioma. Indicated time point: week 35, safety follow-up. Mutant IDH1 20-mer peptide, at 300 ug, made up each vaccine dose, with topical imiquimod. Across weeks 1, 3, 5, 7, 11, 15, 19 and 23, patients received a vaccination each time, eight in all. Notes on this clone: Antigen unknown.

Sequenced by immunoSEQ multiplex PCR; TCRdb stores in-frame clones only, minus some. Of tens of thousands of clones listed, around four fifths were seen once; the top ten hold roughly 12%. This CDR3 has 14 residues. V was clipped by 3 bases and J by 1 base, with 9 bases between them. Germline CDR1 and CDR2: LNHDA and SQIVND (reference sequence). The source of this sequence is a woman between 40 and 50 years old with glioma. The V gene is TRBV19, the J gene TRBJ1-1; possible D gene TRBD1, 6 bases. The specimen comprised PBMCs, sampled from a glioma patient whose treatment included an IDH1 peptide vaccine. CDR3 region: CASSIQGSNTEAFF. The CDR3 coding sequence is TGTGCCAGTAGTATCCAGGGGTCGAACACTGAAGCTTTCTTT.